A selection of T cell receptor beta chains follows, all from one sample in a study of shared clonotypes between healthy human individuals. Sequencing was performed with immunoSEQ multiplex PCR; in TCRdb, only in-frame clones are kept and a portion is missing. The table lists roughly 200,000 clones, 66% of them singletons. Sequenced: memory CD4+ T cells sorted from blood. These receptors all stem from a man younger than 40 in good health. CDR3s include the opening cysteine and the closing phenylalanine or tryptophan. D genes are given only for firm matches. Size is stated for part of the rows, as once, few or many counts, or as a class when the clone is expanded.

d_call clone_size j_call cdr3_length v_call cdr3_nt cdr3_aa
. . TRBJ1-3 14 TRBV6-5 TGTGCCAGCAGTTACTCGATGTCTGGCCACACCATATATTTT CASSYSMSGHTIYF
. . TRBJ1-1 14 TRBV7-2 TGTGCCAGCAGCTCTCAGGGTTCTCGCACTGAAGCTTTCTTT CASSSQGSRTEAFF
. . TRBJ2-1 13 TRBV11-2 TGTGCCAGCAGCTTAGACCAGGTCAATGAGCAGTTCTTC CASSLDQVNEQFF
. . TRBJ2-1 14 TRBV19 TGTGCCAGTATGGTAGGGAGCACCTACAATGAGCAGTTCTTC CASMVGSTYNEQFF
TRBD1 . TRBJ1-2 16 TRBV9 TGTGCCAGCAGCGTAGGGGACAGGGGCCGGGCGTATGGCTACACCTTC CASSVGDRGRAYGYTF
. few TRBJ1-2 18 TRBV18 TGTGCCAGCTCACCAGCCCGGGCAGGGGAGGCCAGGGTCTATGGCTACACCTTC CASSPARAGEARVYGYTF
. . TRBJ2-3 13 TRBV5-1 TGCGCCAGCAGCTTGGTCCCCGGGGATACGCAGTATTTT CASSLVPGDTQYF
. . TRBJ2-1 15 TRBV2 TGTGCCAGCAGTGCAATTTTCGTCTCCACTAATGAGCAGTTCTTC CASSAIFVSTNEQFF
. . TRBJ2-5 12 TRBV18 TGTGCCAGCTCAGGAGTCGGGGAGACCCAGTACTTC CASSGVGETQYF
. . TRBJ2-1 15 TRBV5-5 TGTGCCAGCAGCTTGACGGGTTTATCCTACAATGAGCAGTTCTTC CASSLTGLSYNEQFF
. . TRBJ2-1 15 TRBV7-2 TGTGCCAGCAGCTCGCTAGCTTTGTTAAAGAATGAGCAGTTCTTC CASSSLALLKNEQFF
TRBD1 . TRBJ1-4 15 TRBV30 TGTGCCTGGAGTGGGTCGGGACAGATAAATGAAAAACTGTTTTTT CAWSGSGQINEKLFF
. . TRBJ2-2 12 TRBV28 TGTGCCAGCAGTTTATACGGCGGGGAGCTGTTTTTT CASSLYGGELFF
TRBD2 . TRBJ2-1 19 TRBV10-3 TGTGCCATCAGTGAAGCGTTAGCGGGAGGGCCACAATCCTACAATGAGCAGTTCTTC CAISEALAGGPQSYNEQFF
. . TRBJ2-3 15 TRBV7-2 TGTGCCAGCGGTAGAGGGGCAGGGTTCACAGATACGCAGTATTTT CASGRGAGFTDTQYF
TRBD2 many TRBJ2-7 17 TRBV25-1 TGTGCCAGCAGTGAATCCAGACTAGCGGGAGTCCCCTACGAGCAGTACTTC CASSESRLAGVPYEQYF
TRBD1 few TRBJ2-3 15 TRBV9 TGTGCCAGCAGCGTGGGGACAGCCTACACAGATACGCAGTATTTT CASSVGTAYTDTQYF
. . TRBJ2-7 14 TRBV5-6 TGTGCCAGCAGCTTGGTGGGGGAGCGGTTCGAGCAGTACTTC CASSLVGERFEQYF
. . TRBJ2-3 14 TRBV5-4 TGTGCCAGCAGCTTCGCGAGCGGGACAGATACGCAGTATTTT CASSFASGTDTQYF
. . TRBJ1-2 13 TRBV29-1 TGCAGCGTTGAAGATGGAACAGACTATGGCTACACCTTC CSVEDGTDYGYTF
TRBD1 . TRBJ2-1 14 TRBV15 TGTGCCACCAGCGCGGACAGGGTACGTAATGAGCAGTTCTTC CATSADRVRNEQFF
. . TRBJ2-4 19 TRBV6-1 TGTGCCAGCAGTGAACTGGAGAGCAACAGTCGACTAGCCAAAAACATTCAGTACTTC CASSELESNSRLAKNIQYF
. . TRBJ2-3 14 TRBV5-4 TGTGCCAGCAGCTCGGGGGCGGACACCTATACGCAGTATTTT CASSSGADTYTQYF
. . TRBJ2-1 15 TRBV6-5 TGTGCCAGCAGTTACTCGAAGTACTCCTACAATGAGCAGTTCTTC CASSYSKYSYNEQFF
TRBD2 . TRBJ2-7 13 TRBV5-4 TGTGCCAGCAGCCCCGGACCTAGCGGGAGCCCCTCCTTC CASSPGPSGSPSF
TRBD2 . TRBJ2-7 15 TRBV5-1 TGCGCCAGCAGCCTAGATGGGACTAGCGTCTACGAGCAGTACTTC CASSLDGTSVYEQYF
. once TRBJ2-3 15 TRBV6-1 TGTGCCAGCTCCCCGACGCGGTCCCGCACAGATACGCAGTATTTT CASSPTRSRTDTQYF
. few TRBJ2-7 14 TRBV30 TGTGCCTGGAGTGAAGCGATGGCTACCTACGAGCAGTACTTC CAWSEAMATYEQYF
TRBD1 . TRBJ1-5 13 TRBV10-3 TGTGCCATCAGAGGACAGGGTGGTCAGCCCCAGCATTTT CAIRGQGGQPQHF
. . TRBJ1-1 14 TRBV10-3 TGTGCCATCAGTGTTCGGCTGGAGAACACTGAAGCTTTCTTT CAISVRLENTEAFF
. . TRBJ1-5 17 TRBV6-1 TGTGCCAGCAGTGAAGGGGGCGGGGGACCAAGCAATCAGCCCCAGCATTTT CASSEGGGGPSNQPQHF
. once TRBJ2-7 14 TRBV14 TGTGCCAGCAGCCGCGTCCGGGGCTCCTACGAGCAGTACTTC CASSRVRGSYEQYF
TRBD2 . TRBJ2-1 15 TRBV10-2 TGCGCCAGCAGTGAGTTGGTGGGAGGGGCCGGTGAGCAGTTCTTC CASSELVGGAGEQFF
. . TRBJ2-5 14 TRBV5-1 TGCGCCAGCAGCTTGGCCGTGGGGATCGAGACCCAGTACTTC CASSLAVGIETQYF
. . TRBJ2-7 14 TRBV28 TGTGCCAGCAGGGCAGGACCTAACCTCTACGAGCAGTACTTC CASRAGPNLYEQYF
TRBD1 few TRBJ2-7 15 TRBV2 TGTGCCAGCAGTGAAAGGACAGGGGGTCCCTACGAGCAGTACTTC CASSERTGGPYEQYF
TRBD1 . TRBJ1-4 16 TRBV27 TGTGCCAGCAGACCACTTGACAGGGGGACTAATGAAAAACTGTTTTTT CASRPLDRGTNEKLFF
TRBD2 . TRBJ2-2 14 TRBV9 TGTGCCAGCAGCGAACTAGCGGCAGACGGGGAGCTGTTTTTT CASSELAADGELFF
. few TRBJ2-7 14 TRBV7-6 TGTGCCAGCAGCTTAAGGGAGGACTCCTACGAGCAGTACTTC CASSLREDSYEQYF
. few TRBJ1-4 15 TRBV21-1 TGTGCCAGCAGCAAAGCGCGACCGCCGAATGAAAAACTGTTTTTT CASSKARPPNEKLFF
TRBD1 . TRBJ2-7 12 TRBV7-4 TGTGCCAGCAGCTTTACAGGGGACGAGCAGTACTTC CASSFTGDEQYF
. . TRBJ2-7 15 TRBV9 TGTGCCAGCAGCGTAGGAGCAGGGAGGTCCTACGAGCAGTACTTC CASSVGAGRSYEQYF
TRBD1 few TRBJ2-7 16 TRBV15 TGTGCCACCAGCAAACTCTTACCGGGACAGTCCGACGAGCAGTACTTC CATSKLLPGQSDEQYF
. many TRBJ2-7 15 TRBV27 TGTGCCAGCAGTTTTTGGCAGGGGAGCGTCTACGAGCAGTACTTC CASSFWQGSVYEQYF
. . TRBJ1-5 17 TRBV19 TGTGCCAGTAGTATAGATCGGGCAGGGCTCAGCAATCAGCCCCAGCATTTT CASSIDRAGLSNQPQHF
. . TRBJ2-5 13 TRBV18 TGTGCCAGCTCACCTTCCCTCAAAGAGACCCAGTACTTC CASSPSLKETQYF
. . TRBJ2-7 15 TRBV4-3 TGCGCCAGCAGCCAAGACGGCGGGAACTCCTGCGAGCAGTACTTC CASSQDGGNSCEQYF
. . TRBJ1-4 14 TRBV5-6 TGTGCCAGCAGCTACCCGGGACCGGCTGAAAAACTGTTTTTT CASSYPGPAEKLFF
TRBD1 few TRBJ1-1 16 TRBV10-3 TGTGCCATCAGCTCCCCCGACAGGGGAGTGAGCACTGAAGCTTTCTTT CAISSPDRGVSTEAFF
. few TRBJ2-2 12 TRBV29-1 TGCAGCGTTGACTTCCGGGGCGGGGAGCTGTTTTTT CSVDFRGGELFF
TRBD1 . TRBJ1-2 18 TRBV29-1 TGCAGCGTTGTCATCTGGTCAAGGACAGGAAGAGGGGACTATGGCTACACCTTC CSVVIWSRTGRGDYGYTF
. . TRBJ2-1 17 TRBV7-9 TGTGCCAGCAGCCGATTATCTCGGGGGAGCTCCTACAATGAGCAGTTCTTC CASSRLSRGSSYNEQFF
. . TRBJ1-1 13 TRBV9 TGTGCCAGCAGCGTAGGTCTCAGGAATGAAGCTTTCTTT CASSVGLRNEAFF
. . TRBJ2-5 13 TRBV7-7 TGTGCTAGCAGCTTTAGCAGGCGGGAGACCCAGTACTTC CASSFSRRETQYF
TRBD2 . TRBJ2-1 18 TRBV25-1 TGTGCCAGCAGTGATGGGACTAGCGGGAGGTCTGGCCACAATGAGCAGTTCTTC CASSDGTSGRSGHNEQFF
. . TRBJ1-1 14 TRBV7-9 TGTGCCAGCAGCTTAGAAGGTTCCGCTTCTGAAGCTTTCTTT CASSLEGSASEAFF
TRBD2 . TRBJ2-1 15 TRBV2 TGTGCCAGCACCCTAGGAGCGGGAGGGGACAATGAGCAGTTCTTC CASTLGAGGDNEQFF
. few TRBJ2-3 15 TRBV6-1 TGTGCCAGCAGTGTCAGAGGGGCTCGCACAGATACGCAGTATTTT CASSVRGARTDTQYF
. many TRBJ2-1 14 TRBV5-4 TGTGCCAGCGGACGCGGCCAGGGGACTATCGAGCAGTTCTTC CASGRGQGTIEQFF